These 25 T cell receptor beta chains share one sample of origin, sequenced in a study of preoperative IRX-2 immunotherapy in early breast cancer. The treatment: preoperative locoregional IRX-2 cytokine immunotherapy. This table comes from immunoSEQ multiplex PCR, and its TCRdb copy is limited to in-frame clones, with some not included. The data show roughly 29,000 clones, around 91% seen once. This specimen was acquired from a patient treated with IRX-2 immunotherapy. The receptors come from a human donor with breast cancer.

The CDR3 DNA reads TGCGCCAGCGGAGGGACTTCGAACACCGGGGAGCTGTTTTTT. Translating gives CASGGTSNTGELFF. V is TRBV10-1 and J is TRBJ2-2, with D possibly being TRBD2 (6 bases). Trimming shortened V by 8 bases and J by 0 bases, and 10 bases separated the two germline ends. CDR1 and CDR2 (germline): WNHNN, SYGVQD (reference sequence). The CDR3 extends over 14 amino acids.

The chain uses TRBV6-5 and TRBJ2-7; 8 positions match TRBD1. Germline CDR1 and CDR2: MNHEY and SVGAGI. The CDR3 runs to 14 residues. The J segment lost 0 bases and the V segment lost 5 bases, leaving 3 bases of the junction unmatched. This CDR3 reads CASSRTGSSYEQYF. The CDR3 DNA sequence: TGTGCCAGCAGTCGGACAGGGAGCTCCTACGAGCAGTACTTC.

The chain links TRBV5-6 to TRBJ2-3; D might be TRBD1 (5 bases). The CDR3 covers 14 residues. Germline-derived CDR1 and CDR2 are SGHDT and YYEEEE. The V and J ends lost 0 bases and 4 bases respectively, with 9 bases between them. CDR3 loop: CASSLGGLSDTQYF. CDR3 sequence (DNA): TGTGCCAGCAGCTTGGGGGGCTTGTCAGATACGCAGTATTTT. Full variable domain (missing parts from reference TRBV5-6 and TRBJ2-3): DAGVTQSPTHLIKTRGQQVTLRCSPKSGHDTVSWYQQALGQGPQFIFQYYEEEERQRGNFPDRFSGHQFPNYSSELNVNALLLGDSALYLCASSLGGLSDTQYFGPGTRLTVL.

This chain connects TRBV7-9 to TRBJ1-3, with no clear D. V lost 1 base and J 2 bases, leaving 9 bases between the germline ends. The CDR3 contains 15 residues. The germline V gene has CDR1 SEHNR and CDR2 FQNEAQ (reference sequence). The CDR3 nucleotides are TGTGCCAGCAGCTTAGGAGGTGGGGCTGGAAACACCATATATTTT. Translating gives CASSLGGGAGNTIYF.

As DNA, the CDR3 is TGTGCCAGCAGCTCGCGGGGGACAGGATATCAGCCCCAGCATTTT. Its protein product is CASSSRGTGYQPQHF. V and J are TRBV7-9 and TRBJ1-5, with 8 bases lining up with TRBD1. Germline CDR1 reads SEHNR; CDR2 reads FQNEAQ (reference sequence). V dropped 4 bases and J dropped 5; count of bases not matched to a gene: 7. CDR3 length: 15 residues.

This clone appeared a few times. This sequence joins TRBV27 and TRBJ2-1; D is undetermined. This CDR3 is 14 amino acids long. CDR1 is MNHEY and CDR2 is SMNVEV in the germline V gene (reference sequence). The V and J ends lost 2 bases and 1 base respectively, with 6 bases between them. CDR3 loop: CASSLSQSYNEQFF. CDR3 nucleotides: TGTGCCAGCAGTTTAAGCCAGTCCTACAATGAGCAGTTCTTC.

The chain links TRBV6-1 to TRBJ2-1, with D possibly being TRBD1 (5 bases). Between the trimmed V and J ends, which lost 0 bases and 8 bases, there was a span of 14 bases. From germline, CDR1 is MNHNS and CDR2 SASEGT. CDR3 length: 15 residues. The CDR3 bases are TGTGCCAGCAGTGAAGCGCTAGGGGAAGGCGATGAGCAGTTCTTC. Amino acid sequence: CASSEALGEGDEQFF.

The chain has TRBV5-6 and TRBJ2-7; 7 bases are shared with TRBD2. The J segment lost 3 bases and the V segment lost 1 base, leaving 13 bases of the junction unmatched. The CDR3 consists of 17 residues. Germline-derived CDR1 and CDR2 are SGHDT and YYEEEE. CDR3: CASSLRIGGKAFYEQYF. CDR3 coding DNA: TGTGCCAGCAGCTTGAGGATCGGGGGGAAAGCTTTCTACGAGCAGTACTTC.

This chain joins TRBV19 and TRBJ1-3; D call uncertain. V was pared by 3 bases and J by 0 bases, with 3 bases between. Germline values: CDR1 LNHDA, CDR2 SQIVND (reference sequence). The CDR3 consists of 13 residues. CDR3 residues: CASSIASGNTIYF. The CDR3 DNA reads TGTGCCAGTAGTATCGCCTCTGGAAACACCATATATTTT.

This sequence joins TRBV12-2 and TRBJ2-7. TRBV12-2 is assigned pseudogene status. The CDR3 loop spans 18 amino acids. The CDR3 sequence: CASRFRMGPGPSDYEQYF. For the CDR3, the DNA is TGTGCAAGTCGCTTTAGGATGGGACCGGGACCCTCAGACTACGAGCAGTACTTC.

V is TRBV10-1 and J is TRBJ2-1; 11 bases are a match to TRBD1. In germline, CDR1 is WNHNN, CDR2 SYGVQD (reference sequence). The J segment lost 6 bases and the V segment lost 3 bases, leaving 7 bases of the junction unmatched. This CDR3 comprises 16 residues. Here the CDR3 DNA reads TGCGCCAGCAGTGAATCGTCCGGGACAGGGGGCAATGAGCAGTTCTTC. This sequence encodes CASSESSGTGGNEQFF.

This rearrangement joins TRBV5-6 to TRBJ1-2; TRBD1 might be the D (6 bases). The germline V gene has CDR1 SGHDT and CDR2 YYEEEE. This CDR3 has 14 residues. Trimming took off 2 bases at V and 7 bases at J, with 15 bases between the two ends. DNA for the CDR3: TGTGCCAGCAGCTTCACCGGGGGCGCCTTTGGCTACACCTTC. Translating it yields CASSFTGGAFGYTF.

The V and J genes are TRBV9 and TRBJ2-7, with TRBD1 as a possible D gene (6 bases). Deletions cut 0 bases from V and 1 base from J, with 8 bases between. CDR1 and CDR2 from the germline V gene are SGDLS and YYNGEE. The CDR3 is made up of 14 amino acids. The CDR3 reads CASSVVDSSYEQYF. The CDR3 DNA sequence: TGTGCCAGCAGCGTAGTGGACAGTTCCTACGAGCAGTACTTC.

V is TRBV30 and J is TRBJ1-2; D call uncertain. Looked up from germline, CDR1 is GTSNPN and CDR2 is SVGIG (reference sequence). This CDR3 has 11 amino acids. V lost 1 base to trimming and J lost 2 bases, with 2 bases between them. The CDR3 nucleotides read TGTGCCTGGAGTGGGAACTATGGCTACACCTTC. This codes for CAWSGNYGYTF.

The chain uses TRBV6-6 and TRBJ1-1; D uncertain. This CDR3 region has 14 residues. Germline lookup yields CDR1 MNHNY and CDR2 SVGAGI (reference sequence). V was trimmed by 3 bases and J by 5 bases, leaving 13 bases between them. The CDR3 nucleotides read TGTGCCAGCAGTTATTTCGACGGCGGGACTGAAGCTTTCTTT. Translation: CASSYFDGGTEAFF.

A single count supports this clone. CDR3: CASSSNGQGANEKLFF. The CDR3 coding sequence is TGCGCCAGCAGCTCGAATGGACAGGGGGCTAATGAAAAACTGTTTTTT. This chain uses TRBV5-1 with TRBJ1-4; TRBD1 matches at 10 bases. Germline CDR1 SGHRS, CDR2 YFSETQ. The CDR3 length is 16 residues. After removal of 3 bases from V and 3 bases from J, the junction contained 5 bases not matched to a gene.

The rearrangement links TRBV2 to TRBJ2-2; 7 bases agree with TRBD1. Germline V gene lookup returns CDR1 SNHLY and CDR2 FYNNEI. The CDR3 is made up of 15 amino acids. The J segment lost 3 bases and the V segment lost 5 bases, leaving 6 bases of the junction unmatched. The CDR3 here is CASSFSQGDTGELFF. CDR3 DNA: TGTGCCAGCAGTTTTTCGCAGGGGGACACCGGGGAGCTGTTTTTT.

As regards this clone: Other DNA variants within this sample encode the same CDR3. Written as DNA, the CDR3 is TGTGCCAGTAGCAAGTGGCCGGGACAGGGCTACGAGCAGTACTTC. The encoded protein is CASSKWPGQGYEQYF. The J gene is TRBJ2-7, the V gene TRBV21-1; the table's D call of TRBD1 was not tested on the DNA. TRBV21-1 is labeled a pseudogene. This CDR3 spans 15 amino acids.

This chain joins TRBV4-3 and TRBJ1-2, with 7 bases lining up with TRBD1. V lost 0 bases, J lost 8 bases, and 6 bases stayed unmatched. In germline, CDR1 is LGHNA, CDR2 YSLEER. CDR3 length: 14 amino acids. This chain's CDR3 is CASSQDDRVVGYTF. In DNA, the CDR3 is TGCGCCAGCAGCCAAGACGACAGGGTCGTGGGCTACACCTTC.

This clone was recorded once. The rearrangement uses TRBV19 and TRBJ1-6; maybe TRBD1 (5 bases). The germline gives CDR1 LNHDA, CDR2 SQIVND (reference sequence). Trimming removed 6 bases from V and 8 bases from J, with 14 bases in between. The CDR3 extends over 14 amino acids. The CDR3 reads CASSFGTLHSPLHF. The CDR3 coding sequence is TGTGCCAGTAGCTTCGGGACCTTACATTCACCCCTCCACTTT.

The chain uses TRBV2 and TRBJ2-3; D gene unclear. Germline V lookup: CDR1 SNHLY, CDR2 FYNNEI. This CDR3 comprises 15 residues. Deletions cut 3 bases from V and 1 base from J, with 11 bases between. CDR3 in DNA: TGTGCCAGCAGTGAGAGCCCCCACGGCACAGATACGCAGTATTTT. This translates into CASSESPHGTDTQYF.

This clone occurred once. The rearrangement joins TRBV7-2 to TRBJ1-2; TRBD1 matches at 8 bases. CDR3 length equals 14 residues. Germline V gene data show CDR1 as SGHTA and CDR2 as FQGNSA. The V segment lost 5 bases and the J segment 4 bases; nucleotides outside the gene matches: 6. In DNA form, the CDR3 reads TGTGCCAGCAGCCCGGGGACAGGAAGCTATGGCTACACCTTC. This codes for CASSPGTGSYGYTF.

The V gene is TRBV28, the J gene TRBJ2-7, with D tentatively TRBD2 (5 bases). The CDR3 consists of 15 residues. CDR1 and CDR2 from the germline V gene are MDHEN and SYDVKM. V gave up 2 bases and J gave up 0 bases, with 11 bases separating them. The CDR3 loop is CASSLPGSSSYEQYF. The CDR3, as DNA: TGTGCCAGCAGTTTACCGGGGTCTTCCTCCTACGAGCAGTACTTC.

The rearrangement joins TRBV7-2 to TRBJ1-2; 7 nucleotides align to TRBD1. Germline lookup yields CDR1 SGHTA and CDR2 FQGNSA. V was clipped by 5 bases and J by 8 bases; unmatched bases: 8. The CDR3 totals 13 residues. The CDR3 region has the DNA TGTGCCAGCAGCGCAACCCAGGGGGACGGCTACACCTTC. It yields the protein CASSATQGDGYTF.

The chain uses TRBV12-2 and TRBJ2-2; TRBD2, the D gene given by the table, was not confirmed from the DNA. TRBV12-2 constitutes a pseudogene. The CDR3 runs to 18 residues. DNA of the CDR3: TGTGCAAGTCGCCCAAACGATCCTAGCGGGGGGGCGGGCGGGGAGCTGTTTTTT. Protein sequence: CASRPNDPSGGAGGELFF.